A selection of T cell receptor beta chains follows, all from one sample in a study of T-cell reconstitution after alpha-beta-depleted transplantation in children. TCRdb itself ran the PCR reads through MiXCR, one entry per CDR3 protein. This sample has more than 200,000 distinct CDR3 sequences, with approximately 9.7% found just once. Sequencing was performed on PBMCs from the stem cell graft donor, taken from the stem cell graft. The receptors stem from a human donor who donated a stem cell graft to a child with SCID. Both conserved end residues are part of each CDR3. The order of the fields is D gene, V gene, J gene, clone size, CDR3 protein, CDR3 DNA. D genes are given only for firm matches. The listing skips clone size in some rows; elsewhere it reads once, few, many or a size class.

.	TRBV7-2	TRBJ2-5	many	CASSNTRDQETQYF	TGTGCCAGCAGCAATACTCGAGACCAAGAGACCCAGTACTTC
.	TRBV7-6	TRBJ1-5	few	CASSLGGARNNQPQHF	TGTGCCAGCAGCTTAGGAGGGGCCAGGAACAATCAGCCCCAGCATTTT
.	TRBV20-1	TRBJ2-3	.	CSAQRQDSTDTQYF	TGCAGTGCGCAGAGACAGGACAGCACAGATACGCAGTATTTT
.	TRBV5-1	TRBJ2-5	many	CASSFQGYWETQYF	TGCGCCAGCAGCTTTCAGGGGTACTGGGAGACCCAGTACTTC
.	TRBV5-1	TRBJ2-1	many	CASSSVPVRNEQFF	TGCGCCAGCAGCTCCGTCCCTGTTCGCAATGAGCAGTTCTTC
.	TRBV5-1	TRBJ2-3	many	CASSPAKDTQYF	TGCGCCAGCAGCCCGGCAAAAGATACGCAGTATTTT
TRBD1	TRBV6-5	TRBJ2-7	many	CASSYSGQDGEQYF	TGTGCCAGCAGTTACTCCGGACAGGATGGAGAGCAGTACTTC
TRBD2	TRBV27	TRBJ2-7	.	CASSGGLAGGFYEQYF	TGTGCCAGCAGTGGGGGGCTAGCGGGGGGATTCTACGAGCAGTACTTC
.	TRBV3-1	TRBJ2-7	many	CASSLYKGNEQYF	TGTGCCAGCAGCCTTTATAAGGGGAACGAGCAGTACTTC
.	TRBV27	TRBJ1-5	many	CASSSLNWVGNQPQHF	TGTGCCAGCAGTTCCCTCAATTGGGTGGGCAATCAGCCCCAGCATTTT
.	TRBV20-1	TRBJ2-5	many	CSARDLKGGGQETQYF	TGCAGTGCTAGAGATCTGAAAGGTGGGGGTCAAGAGACCCAGTACTTC
.	TRBV7-7	TRBJ2-5	.	CASSAVGSQETQYF	TGTGCCAGCAGCGCAGTCGGGAGCCAAGAGACCCAGTACTTC
TRBD2	TRBV2	TRBJ2-7	many	CAIRPGSGIYEQYF	TGTGCCATTCGCCCGGGCAGCGGGATCTACGAGCAGTACTTC
.	TRBV20-1	TRBJ2-1	many	CSASRDLAPTWGEQFF	TGCAGTGCCAGCCGGGATCTAGCCCCGACTTGGGGTGAGCAGTTCTTC
TRBD1	TRBV6-2/TRBV6-3	TRBJ2-2	many	CASSLTGGANTGELFF	TGTGCCAGCAGTTTGACAGGGGGCGCGAACACCGGGGAGCTGTTTTTT
.	TRBV4-2	TRBJ2-1	many	CASSQGTSYNEQFF	TGTGCCAGCAGCCAAGGGACTTCATACAATGAGCAGTTCTTC
.	TRBV3-1	TRBJ2-7	few	CASSRGGLAASYEQYF	TGTGCCAGCAGCCGAGGGGGGCTAGCGGCGAGCTACGAGCAGTACTTC
.	TRBV12-3/TRBV12-4	TRBJ1-1	.	CASSPRGAENTEAFF	TGTGCCAGCAGTCCCCGAGGGGCTGAGAACACTGAAGCTTTCTTT
.	TRBV28	TRBJ2-7	many	CASSFRGHDSYEQYF	TGTGCCAGCAGTTTTAGGGGACATGACTCCTACGAGCAGTACTTC
.	TRBV12-3/TRBV12-4	TRBJ1-2	many	CASSFTARSTPQGYTF	TGTGCCAGCAGTTTTACGGCCAGGAGCACCCCCCAGGGCTACACCTTC
TRBD1	TRBV20-1	TRBJ2-6	many	CSASDRASGANVLTF	TGCAGTGCTAGCGACAGGGCCTCCGGGGCCAACGTCCTGACTTTC
.	TRBV9	TRBJ2-2	.	CASSTQGFANTGELFF	TGTGCCAGCAGCACTCAGGGGTTCGCGAACACCGGGGAGCTGTTTTTT
TRBD2	TRBV7-2	TRBJ2-7	many	CASSLGLAGGYEQYF	TGTGCCAGCAGCTTAGGACTAGCGGGGGGTTACGAGCAGTACTTC
TRBD1	TRBV19	TRBJ2-7	many	CASGQGAYEQYF	TGTGCCAGTGGACAGGGTGCCTACGAGCAGTACTTC
TRBD2	TRBV10-3	TRBJ2-1	many	CAISEPRLAGNEQFF	TGTGCCATCAGTGAACCAAGACTAGCAGGCAATGAGCAGTTCTTC
TRBD1	TRBV11-2	TRBJ2-7	many	CASSLVAGTGVGEQYF	TGTGCCAGCAGCTTAGTCGCCGGGACAGGGGTAGGAGAGCAGTACTTC
.	TRBV4-3	TRBJ1-1	many	CASSPLQGTEAFF	TGCGCCAGCAGCCCCCTTCAAGGAACTGAAGCTTTCTTT
TRBD1	TRBV5-1	TRBJ1-1	many	CASSSLDRALNVAFF	TGCGCCAGCAGCTCGCTTGACAGGGCTCTTAACGTCGCTTTCTTT
TRBD1	TRBV7-9	TRBJ2-7	many	CASSQRQGASYEQYF	TGTGCCAGCAGCCAGCGACAGGGGGCATCCTACGAGCAGTACTTC
.	TRBV6-2/TRBV6-3	TRBJ2-7	many	CASSWADSYEQYF	TGTGCCAGCAGTTGGGCAGACTCCTACGAGCAGTACTTC
.	TRBV7-8	TRBJ1-3	many	CASSVTGGASGNTIYF	TGTGCCAGCAGCGTGACTGGGGGGGCTTCTGGAAACACCATATATTTT
TRBD2	TRBV2	TRBJ2-1	many	CASSLSGLLRGEQFF	TGTGCCAGCAGCCTTAGCGGGCTCCTTCGGGGTGAGCAGTTCTTC
.	TRBV12-3/TRBV12-4	TRBJ2-3	many	CATVRASTDTQYF	TGTGCCACAGTACGGGCTAGCACAGATACGCAGTATTTT
TRBD1	TRBV28	TRBJ2-7	few	CASRQTGTEYYEQYF	TGTGCCAGCAGACAAACCGGGACAGAGTACTACGAGCAGTACTTC
TRBD1	TRBV3-1	TRBJ1-2	many	CASSQGRQGQGSGYTF	TGTGCCAGCAGCCAAGGGCGACAGGGACAGGGGTCTGGCTACACCTTC
TRBD2	TRBV5-1	TRBJ2-1	many	CASSVGGGGYNEQFF	TGCGCCAGCAGCGTGGGCGGCGGGGGCTACAATGAGCAGTTCTTC
TRBD1	TRBV6-1	TRBJ2-7	many	CASSTTGVAYEQYF	TGTGCCAGCAGTACGACAGGGGTTGCCTACGAGCAGTACTTC